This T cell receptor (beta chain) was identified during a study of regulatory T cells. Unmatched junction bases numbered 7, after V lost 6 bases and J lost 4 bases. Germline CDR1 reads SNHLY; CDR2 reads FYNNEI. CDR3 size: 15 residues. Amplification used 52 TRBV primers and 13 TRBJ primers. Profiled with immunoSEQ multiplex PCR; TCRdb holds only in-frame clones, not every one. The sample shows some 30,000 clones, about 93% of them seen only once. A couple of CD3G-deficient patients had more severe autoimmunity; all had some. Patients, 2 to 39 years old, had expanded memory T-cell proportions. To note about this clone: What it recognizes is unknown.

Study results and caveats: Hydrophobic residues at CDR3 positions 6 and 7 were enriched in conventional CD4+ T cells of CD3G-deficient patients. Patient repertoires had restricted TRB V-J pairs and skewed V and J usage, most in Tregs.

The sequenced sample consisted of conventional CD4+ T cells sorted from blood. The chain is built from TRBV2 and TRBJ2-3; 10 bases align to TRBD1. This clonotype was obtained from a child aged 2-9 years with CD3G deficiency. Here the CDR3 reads CASSHTGTGADTQYF. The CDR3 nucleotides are TGTGCCAGCAGCCATACCGGGACAGGGGCAGATACGCAGTATTTT.